This T cell receptor (beta chain) was sequenced in a study of human T cells and chemical hapten exposure. The wider study: Minor pooled library volume differences mainly drove per-sample TCR yield variation. Study-wide points: Sensitizing to DPC left TCRs with a frequency above 1 in 1000 unaltered.

This clonotype has at least ten counts. What it binds is unknown. Time point: healthy volunteer bleed at 6 weeks. The starting material, unfractionated whole blood, was used for total RNA extraction. This CDR3 has 13 amino acids. CDR1 DFQATT and CDR2 SNEGSKA come from the germline V gene (reference sequence). The V gene lost 5 bases and the J gene lost 0 bases, with 10 bases spanning the gap. TCRdb re-analysed the RACE reads in MiXCR, keeping a single row per CDR3 protein. The data hold 60,000 to 80,000 distinct CDR3 sequences, with approximately 6.2% observed a single time. Sequencing was carried out using whole blood. V gene TRBV20-1 combines with J gene TRBJ1-1; D is possibly TRBD1 (5 bases). The source of this sequence is a female donor in good health. Some clones in this sample may be carry-over from other donors' samples. The CDR3 reads CSAAGIMNTEAFF. Here the CDR3 DNA reads TGCAGTGCTGCAGGGATCATGAACACTGAAGCTTTCTTT.